The next 23 T cell receptor beta chains were all read from a single sample in a study of T-cell reconstitution after alpha-beta-depleted transplantation in children. Unique molecular identifiers were incorporated when the TCRbeta library was constructed. TCRdb analysed the PCR reads with MiXCR anew, one entry per CDR3 protein. The sample has approximately 300,000 distinct CDR3 sequences; under 14% are singletons. Sequences were derived from peripheral blood, sampled 180 days after TCRalphabeta/CD19-depleted stem cell transplant. The receptors come from a male patient between 2 and 15 years old who had a stem cell transplant for chronic granulomatous disease, so the T cells may come from the graft donor.

This clonotype was observed at least ten times. This chain links TRBV20-1 with TRBJ1-4, with D possibly matching TRBD1 (5 bases). Germline CDR1 is DFQATT and CDR2 is SNEGSKA (reference sequence). This CDR3 contains 14 residues. V was trimmed by 1 base and J by 13 bases, leaving 19 bases between them. The CDR3 nucleotides read TGCAGTGCTAGAGCTCCCGGGACTACGGGACGACTGTTTTTT. Translation gives CSARAPGTTGRLFF.

This clonotype was seen repeatedly, ten times or more. The chain has TRBV6-4 and TRBJ2-3; D is perhaps TRBD2 (5 bases). From germline, CDR1 is MRHNA and CDR2 SNTAGT. The CDR3 is 15 residues long. The V end was cut by 2 bases, the J end by 2 bases, with 11 bases between. The CDR3 region is CASSDGGSDTDTQYF. CDR3 bases: TGTGCCAGCAGTGACGGCGGTAGCGACACAGATACGCAGTATTTT.

This rearrangement joins TRBV28 to TRBJ1-6, with D uncertain. Trimming took off 5 bases at V and 12 bases at J, with 14 bases between the two ends. From germline, CDR1 is MDHEN and CDR2 SYDVKM. The CDR3 totals 13 residues. The CDR3 coding sequence is TGTGCCAGCAGTCCTAACATGGGGTTACCCCTCCACTTT. Its translation is CASSPNMGLPLHF.

This clonotype was observed many times. The V call is TRBV28, the J call TRBJ2-5, with 9 positions matching TRBD1. The CDR3 covers 13 residues. Looked up from germline, CDR1 is MDHEN and CDR2 is SYDVKM. The junction had 3 bases not matched to a gene; V was cut back by 5 bases and J by 5 bases. The CDR3 region is CASSKTGGETQYF. The CDR3 DNA sequence: TGTGCCAGCAGTAAGACAGGGGGTGAGACCCAGTACTTC.

This clonotype was counted many times. J is TRBJ2-2 and V is TRBV28; 7 bases match TRBD2. V lost 4 bases to trimming and J lost 4 bases; unmatched junction nucleotides: 6. The CDR3 length is 15 residues. From germline, CDR1 is MDHEN and CDR2 SYDVKM. CDR3 in amino acids: CASSSAGAATGELFF. The CDR3 DNA sequence: TGTGCCAGCAGTTCCGCGGGAGCGGCCACCGGGGAGCTGTTTTTT.

At least ten counts were recorded for this clonotype. The J gene is TRBJ2-5, the V gene TRBV4-1; weak D call: TRBD2 (6 bases). V was clipped by 2 bases and J by 5 bases, with 9 bases between them. The CDR3 has 13 residues. The germline gives CDR1 MGHRA, CDR2 YSYEKL. The CDR3 region has the DNA TGCGCCAGCAGCCAACTAGCGACCGAGACCCAGTACTTC. This encodes CASSQLATETQYF.

This clonotype was seen more than once but under ten times. The CDR3 region is CASSLGAGKNTGELFF. CDR3 bases: TGTGCCAGCAGCTTAGGGGCGGGGAAGAACACCGGGGAGCTGTTTTTT. The chain employs TRBV7-2 and TRBJ2-2; a possible D gene is TRBD2 (6 bases). Germline CDR1 is SGHTA and CDR2 is FQGNSA. V was trimmed by 1 base and J by 1 base, leaving 10 bases between them. This CDR3 spans 16 amino acids.

This clonotype was found many times. The chain uses TRBV28 and TRBJ2-3, with 8 bases aligning to TRBD1. The CDR3 extends over 13 amino acids. Germline CDR1 and CDR2: MDHEN and SYDVKM. Trimming took 6 bases from V and 5 from J; bases not matched to a gene: 4. The CDR3 reads CASRDRGKDTQYF. In DNA form, the CDR3 reads TGTGCCAGCAGAGACAGGGGTAAAGATACGCAGTATTTT.

Ten or more counts support this clonotype. V usage is TRBV12-3 or TRBV12-4 and J usage is TRBJ2-1; 7 bases align to TRBD2. This CDR3 spans 15 amino acids. The V segment lost 5 bases and the J segment 8 bases; nucleotides outside the gene matches: 12. CDR3 in amino acids: CASSPLRRERDEQFF. CDR3 coding DNA: TGTGCCAGCAGTCCCCTACGGCGGGAGCGGGATGAGCAGTTCTTC.

Ten or more counts support this clonotype. The chain recombines TRBV7-6 with TRBJ2-7; maybe TRBD2 (7 bases). This CDR3 region has 17 residues. The germline V gene has CDR1 SGHVS and CDR2 FNYEAQ. Trimming took 1 base from V and 4 from J, leaving 20 bases between them. The CDR3 spells CASSLEGGPIALYEQYF. For the CDR3, the DNA is TGTGCCAGCAGCTTAGAGGGGGGGCCCATCGCCCTGTACGAGCAGTACTTC.

This clonotype was counted at least ten times. DNA of the CDR3: TGTGCCAGCAGTCTGCAGGGACTAGCGGGAGGATTGGAGGAGCTGTTTTTT. It encodes CASSLQGLAGGLEELFF. J is TRBJ2-2 and V is TRBV12-3 or TRBV12-4; 15 bases are a match to TRBD2. Germline trimming cut 5 bases from V and 10 bases from J; bases unmatched to any gene: 11. This CDR3 is 17 amino acids long.

This clonotype was recorded at least ten times. The chain has TRBV5-5 and TRBJ2-3, with D possibly being TRBD1 (5 bases). This CDR3 has 14 residues. Per the germline V gene, CDR1 is SGHKS and CDR2 is YYEKEE (reference sequence). V shed 0 bases and J shed 5 bases, with 10 bases lying between them. CDR3 DNA sequence: TGTGCCAGCAGCTTGGCCGCAAGGGGAGATACGCAGTATTTT. This encodes CASSLAARGDTQYF.

This clonotype was seen at least ten times. The V gene is TRBV18, the J gene TRBJ2-5; TRBD1 matches at 9 bases. CDR3 length: 16 amino acids. The ends lost 2 bases at V and 2 bases at J; junction bases unmatched: 6. CDR1 and CDR2 from the germline V gene are KGHSH and LQKENI. CDR3 loop: CASSPLTGTGQETQYF. In DNA, the CDR3 is TGTGCCAGCTCACCATTGACCGGGACAGGGCAAGAGACCCAGTACTTC. Variable domain in full (rest from reference TRBV18 and TRBJ2-5): NAGVMQNPRHLVRRRGQEARLRCSPMKGHSHVYWYRQLPEEGLKFMVYLQKENIIDESGMPKERFSAEFPKEGPSILRIQQVVRGDSAAYFCASSPLTGTGQETQYFGPGTRLLVL.

This clonotype was detected many times. This rearrangement joins TRBV4-3 to TRBJ2-1; D not resolved. CDR1 is LGHNA, CDR2 YSLEER, per germline. Trimming removed 0 bases at V and 3 bases at J, with 12 bases between. CDR3 length: 16 residues. This CDR3 is CASSQDSGPDYNEQFF. CDR3 nucleotides: TGCGCCAGCAGCCAAGATTCAGGCCCCGACTACAATGAGCAGTTCTTC.

This clonotype has a count of ten or more. The genes are TRBV5-1 and TRBJ2-5; D ambiguous. Trimming removed 0 bases from V and 5 bases from J, with 5 bases in between. CDR1 is SGHRS and CDR2 is YFSETQ in the germline V gene. The CDR3 runs to 12 residues. The CDR3: CASSLESETQYF. The DNA of the CDR3 is TGCGCCAGCAGCTTGGAGTCCGAGACCCAGTACTTC.

This clonotype was recorded many times. The chain links TRBV20-1 to TRBJ2-2, with D maybe TRBD1 (5 bases). CDR3 length: 13 residues. Germline V gives CDR1 DFQATT, CDR2 SNEGSKA (reference sequence). Trimming left V 2 bases short and J 7 bases short, with 11 bases between. Here the CDR3 reads CSARQGSNGELFF. The CDR3 bases are TGCAGTGCTAGACAGGGATCCAACGGGGAGCTGTTTTTT.

This clonotype was observed at least ten times. The rearrangement uses TRBV10-3 and TRBJ2-6; 9 positions agree with TRBD1. With 2 bases clipped from V and 1 base from J, the junction kept 15 bases outside the gene matches. Germline-derived CDR1 and CDR2 are ENHRY and SYGVKD. The CDR3 covers 21 residues. CDR3 sequence: CAISETKTGTGTSSGANVLTF. Written as DNA, the CDR3 is TGTGCCATCAGTGAGACTAAAACCGGGACAGGGACTTCTTCTGGGGCCAACGTCCTGACTTTC.

This clonotype occurred many times. The chain uses TRBV3-1 and TRBJ2-3, with D perhaps TRBD2 (5 bases). CDR3 length equals 15 residues. Germline V gene lookup returns CDR1 LGHDT and CDR2 YNNKEL (reference sequence). V was clipped by 4 bases and J by 6 bases, with 17 bases between them. The CDR3 protein is CASSPSGKSGDTQYF. Written as DNA, the CDR3 is TGTGCCAGCAGCCCATCCGGGAAGAGTGGGGATACGCAGTATTTT.

This clonotype was seen at least ten times. The chain has TRBV5-1 and TRBJ2-2; D gene ambiguous. V was trimmed by 4 bases and J by 9 bases, leaving 10 bases between them. The germline V gene has CDR1 SGHRS and CDR2 YFSETQ. The CDR3 covers 12 residues. The CDR3: CASSIADRELFF. CDR3 in DNA: TGCGCCAGCAGCATCGCCGACCGGGAGCTGTTTTTT.

This clonotype showed up many times. This chain links TRBV5-5 with TRBJ2-5, with TRBD1 matching 7 bases. Germline V CDR1 and CDR2: SGHKS, YYEKEE (reference sequence). The CDR3 has 16 amino acids. Unmatched junction bases numbered 12, after V lost 2 bases and J lost 5 bases. The CDR3 DNA reads TGTGCCAGCAGCTTCCCCACGACAGGGACGGGCGAGACCCAGTACTTC. Its protein product is CASSFPTTGTGETQYF.

This clonotype has only a few counts. The J gene is TRBJ1-5, the V gene TRBV12-3 or TRBV12-4; D might be TRBD1 (6 bases). Deletions cut 3 bases from V and 1 base from J, with 16 bases between. The length of the CDR3 is 17 residues. This chain's CDR3 is CASSFFVGGASNQPQHF. CDR3 in DNA: TGTGCCAGCAGTTTTTTCGTGGGGGGGGCGAGCAATCAGCCCCAGCATTTT.

This clonotype was counted ten times or more. The chain uses TRBV7-2 and TRBJ1-5, with a possible D match to TRBD1 (5 bases). The CDR3 length is 14 residues. Trimming removed 1 base at V and 5 bases at J, with 9 bases between. CDR1 and CDR2 (germline): SGHTA, FQGNSA. The CDR3 DNA follows: TGTGCCAGCAGCTTAGGTGGGGGGTATCAGCCCCAGCATTTT. Its protein is CASSLGGGYQPQHF.

This clonotype has ten or more counts. This sequence joins TRBV29-1 and TRBJ2-7; D may correspond to TRBD1 or TRBD2 (5 bases each). CDR1 and CDR2 from the germline V gene are SQVTM and ANQGSEA. V lost 5 bases and J lost 4, with 18 bases in between. The CDR3 length is 14 residues. The CDR3 loop reads CSVRDRRNLYEQYF. Written as DNA, the CDR3 is TGCAGCGTTAGGGACCGACGAAACCTGTACGAGCAGTACTTC.